Detailed here is one TCR beta chain. The antigen it recognizes is unknown. Qualities for individual bases were not recorded, and no much larger clone is one base off. To prepare the library, the immunoSEQ multiplex PCR assay was applied. For the multiplex PCR, a mixture combining 60 forward primers for TCR Vbeta segments and 13 reverse primers for TCR Jbeta segments was used. A multiplex PCR assay on genomic DNA amplified the CDR3 region of rearranged TCR beta genes. On the Illumina HiSeq System, the amplified TCR beta libraries were sequenced as 87-base-pair reads. On the authors' methods: In a later analysis, some 80 million unique TCR beta chains were counted across the roughly 610 repertoires, and about 9.9 million of these chains were shared by at least two donors. A nearest-neighbor algorithm error-corrected the raw reads and collapsed the reads into unique sequences, merging closely related sequences to remove PCR and sequencing errors. Alignment of CDR3 sequences to IMGT reference sequences was used to assign V, D and J gene segments. For a sequence to be retained, a match of at least six nucleotides was required to both a V gene segment and a J gene segment. A rearrangement counted as productive if the CDR3 had no stop codons and remained in frame with V and J, and every other rearrangement counted as non-productive. CDR3 was defined by IMGT convention, running from the second conserved V-encoded cysteine to the conserved J-encoded phenylalanine. In an earlier analysis of roughly 610 of the donors, sequences lacking an unambiguous match to a single V gene segment were excluded. An earlier analysis of around 600 of the donors classified V segments as functional when productive rearrangements were above 56.7% and as segregating when the standard deviation between donors was above 5%. To diagnose cytomegalovirus status from the catalog of TCR beta chain sequences, a statistical classification framework was built. In a later analysis, TCR nucleotide sequences were compared against IMGT/GENE-DB human TR gene sequences so that V and J genes could be assigned. In a later analysis, CDR3 sequences and most-parsimonious VDJ recombination scenarios were assigned using the TCRdist pipeline. In a later analysis, each TCR beta chain was defined by its CDR3 amino acid sequence together with its V-gene family, and reads lacking a unique V-gene family were excluded. A later analysis removed several hundred highly shared, low-generation-probability nucleotide sequences to deal with suspected cross-contamination and a sequencing artifact. In a later analysis, a clonal expansion index for each public chain was calculated from normalized within-repertoire ranks of inferred template counts. Generation probabilities in a later analysis came from a VDJ recombination model fitted to out-of-frame rearrangements, and those results were checked against IGoR. In a later analysis, hypergeometric tests were used to score TCR-TCR, TCR-HLA and TCR-CMV co-occurrence, with a repertoire-size bias correction applied to TCR pairs. In a later analysis, false discovery rates were estimated by permuting HLA or CMV assignments 20 times. A later analysis grouped co-occurring TCRs with DBSCAN, adding TCRdist sequence similarity when clustering within HLA-allele-positive subsets. Co-occurrence clustering excluded repertoires with fewer than 30,000 or more than 120,000 public chains, plus five with anomalous nucleotide sharing. Held by TCRdb, this immuneACCESS table contains in-frame sequences only and omits some clones. Under half of the omission traces to an unresolved V gene where checked; the cause of the rest is unknown. That table gives V, J and clone size, and the DNA gave D and trimming. A total of around 140,000 clones appear in this sample, 73% of them only once. The ten biggest clones cover 1.5% to 2% of the sample.

This sample was taken from a study of cytomegalovirus exposure and HLA in healthy donors (dated by TCRdb to 2016 to 2017). Study-level background: An earlier analysis of some 550 of the donors reported approximately 290 Gb of sequence data and 117 million unique TCR beta sequences from around 200 million T cells. An early release covering about 600 HLA-typed donors comprised about 320 gigabases of sequencing data and around 80 million unique TCR sequences. Among around 400 genotyped donors of the cohort, an average of 235,054 unique TCR beta nucleotide sequences were sequenced per donor, around 20% of them non-productive. Along with the roughly 610-subject first cohort, a separate validation cohort of around 110 different subjects was used. Donor age, sex, ethnicity and CMV serostatus were compiled alongside the repertoire data. HLA typing included class I and class II loci at four-digit resolution. Because of strong linkage in the cohort, a handful of DR-DQ haplotypes were treated as single units for association and clustering. The aim of the study was to test whether cataloging public T cell receptors could identify signatures of past pathogen exposure. Typing coverage varied by locus: roughly 620-630 donors for A, B, C, DRB1 and DQB1; roughly 520 for DQA1; 606 for DPA1; roughly 450 for DPB1. The study profiled the T cell repertoires of hundreds of subjects by immunosequencing and related them to cytomegalovirus serostatus. To decide whether each TCR beta V gene segment behaved as functional or pseudogenic, an earlier analysis of 587 of the donors relied on high-throughput TCR beta sequencing. The genetic ancestry cluster associated with self-reported Caucasian donors included over 80% of the roughly 410 genotyped donors. All discovery cohort repertoires had been generated on a single sequencing platform. Rather than drawing on any new phenotypic data, the later analysis identified candidate immune exposures from TCR beta sequences and the way those sequences occurred across donors. High-throughput TCR immunosequencing, statistical association of individual TCRs with disease status, and machine learning were combined to predict cytomegalovirus infection status. In a later analysis, previously published TCR beta repertoires from some 640 donors were re-analyzed and high-resolution HLA genotyping was added so that TCR occurrence patterns could be studied. Genome-wide SNP genotypes for about three fifths of the 666 donors were used in a later genetic analysis, which treated that subset as a discovery cohort.

Broad study findings and their caveats: In a later analysis, the rate of TCR association differed among HLA loci, with DRB1 alleles having the most associated TCRs and HLA-C alleles having the fewest. Linkage disequilibrium might explain the correlated functional status among segregating V segments, but an unknown experimental factor could not be excluded. The only immune exposure information available for the cohort was CMV serostatus. The authors suggested that the approach could potentially be generalized to other disease states and immunological phenotypes. Because some donors lacked HLA typing at each locus, the association tests relied only on the typed subset. In an earlier analysis of some 550 of the donors, most TCR beta V segments were observed in productive rearrangements about 90% or about 30% of the time, broadly matching IMGT annotations. Some IMGT-functional V segments, including TRBV6-2 and TRBV6-3, could not be told apart with the 87-base-pair reads, so those segments were excluded. In vitro tests confirmed that three of the cytomegalovirus-associated TCR beta chains recognize cytomegalovirus antigens. Several of the top co-occurrence clusters appeared to be linked to parvovirus B19, influenza, CMV and Epstein-Barr virus, according to a later analysis. According to a later genetic analysis, donors in an Asian-associated ancestry cluster had fewer N-insertions in productive TCRs than the approximately 670-donor mean. A further reported finding was that TCR beta sequences accurately predicted the HLA-A and HLA-B alleles for most subjects in the first cohort. A later genetic analysis associated a missense DCLRE1C variant with V-gene and J-gene trimming of TCR beta chains, and an independent cohort replicated the association. In a later analysis, most CMV-associated TCR beta chains were found to appear HLA-restricted, with HLA associations seemingly driven largely by CMV exposure. This cohort had only TCR beta chains sequenced, and the lack of alpha or paired-chain data limited which features could be detected. A later analysis associated 16,951 TCR beta sequences with specific HLA alleles at a false discovery rate of 0.05. Roughly uniform sequencing depth across donors was assumed in presence/absence analyses, although this assumption may not hold. Most TCR sequences were seen in very few donors, while some public TCRs were found in many individuals. The sequencing pipeline was judged likely to have produced a cluster of highly shared sequence variants as a technical artifact. When HLA alleles, especially DR and DQ, strongly co-occurred, TCR associations were difficult to assign to individual alleles. In a later analysis, HLA-associated TCR beta chains were found to be more clonally expanded and to have lower generation probabilities than equally common non-associated chains. Because counts were too low, seventeen rarely observed V segments, including chromosome 9 orphons, were left out of the earlier analysis of a few hundred of the donors. A total of roughly 160 TCR beta chains were listed by the study as associated with cytomegalovirus. In both the original and validation cohorts, the classifier was reported to diagnose cytomegalovirus status with high specificity and sensitivity.

The cohort consisted of 670 or so healthy bone marrow donors. At the time of sampling, all cohort members were nominally healthy, though unrecorded immune exposures were likely present. The donor was CMV seronegative and belonged to the group of 352 seronegative cohort members. Every donor gave a peripheral blood sample, and the peripheral blood mononuclear cells from that sample were used for TCR beta sequencing. The Qiagen DNeasy Blood Extraction Kit was used to extract genomic DNA from the blood cell samples. Reading from cysteine to phenylalanine, the CDR3 counts 15 amino acids. Left in the record is the CDR3 DNA by itself, 45 bases read in frame from the first base. Per the germline V gene, MNHNS is the CDR1 and SASEGT is the CDR2. Deletion took 7 bases off V and 5 bases off J, with a span of 20 bases between the germline ends.

The receptor comes from a woman under 30 in good health and CMV-seronegative. The sample was PBMCs. The rearrangement joined TRBV6-1 to TRBJ1-1, with no confidently assigned D gene. The DNA sequence reads TGTGCCAGCACCCTGTCTGGTGCGGGAGGGACTGAAGCTTTCTTT. It encodes CASTLSGAGGTEAFF.